This passage covers 21 T cell receptor beta chains from one sample sequenced in a study of PD-1 blockade in classical Hodgkin lymphoma. Time point defined: cycle 4 day 1 (C4D1), after more than 5 weeks of nivolumab. With no exception, relapse followed autologous stem cell transplantation in all patients, and brentuximab vedotin exposure varied. Clones were sequenced by immunoSEQ multiplex PCR, and TCRdb holds only the in-frame ones, with some missing. The table lists fewer than 100,000 clones, approximately 94% of them singletons. The sequencing used peripheral blood mononuclear cells (PBMCs), collected before the fourth cycle of nivolumab. The receptor source for this set is a human donor with classical Hodgkin lymphoma.

Only one count was recorded for this clone. This sequence joins TRBV2 and TRBJ2-3; no reliable D call. The germline V gene encodes CDR1 SNHLY and CDR2 FYNNEI. The V and J ends lost 3 bases and 0 bases respectively, with 7 bases between them. This CDR3 has 14 amino acids. In DNA form, the CDR3 reads TGTGCCAGCAGTGACGATCGTAGCACAGATACGCAGTATTTT. Amino acids: CASSDDRSTDTQYF.

This clone was detected once. This rearrangement joins TRBV2 to TRBJ1-6; D may be TRBD1 (5 bases). CDR1 and CDR2 from the germline V gene are SNHLY and FYNNEI. The CDR3 loop spans 14 amino acids. V was pared by 3 bases and J by 10 bases, with 13 bases between. In nucleotides, the CDR3 is TGTGCCAGCAGTGAGGCAGGGCGAGGGTCACCCCTCCACTTT. Protein: CASSEAGRGSPLHF. The full variable domain, rest sourced from reference TRBV2 and TRBJ1-6, is EPEVTQTPSHQVTQMGQEVILRCVPISNHLYFYWYRQILGQKVEFLVSFYNNEISEKSEIFDDQFSVERPDGSNFTLKIRSTKLEDSAMYFCASSEAGRGSPLHFGNGTRLTVT.

The chain is built from TRBV28 and TRBJ2-3, with 9 bases matching TRBD2. The CDR3 spans 14 residues. CDR1 MDHEN and CDR2 SYDVKM come from the germline V gene. V was pared by 7 bases and J by 5 bases, with 7 bases of the junction left unmatched. The CDR3 bases are TGTGCCAGCATTGCGGGAGGGGTACGAGATACGCAGTATTTT. Its translation: CASIAGGVRDTQYF.

V usage is TRBV27 and J usage is TRBJ2-7, with D uncertain. The ends were cut back, 5 bases at V and 0 bases at J, with 11 bases in the middle. Germline values: CDR1 MNHEY, CDR2 SMNVEV (reference sequence). CDR3 length: 14 residues. CDR3 in DNA: TGTGCCAGCAGTCCCATTACTGGCTCCTACGAGCAGTACTTC. Translated: CASSPITGSYEQYF.

The chain has TRBV19 and TRBJ1-1, with D maybe TRBD1 (5 bases). V was pared by 3 bases and J by 1 base, with 6 bases between. CDR1 and CDR2 from the germline V gene are LNHDA and SQIVND (reference sequence). There are 13 residues in the CDR3. This CDR3 reads CASSIGGNTEAFF. For the CDR3, the DNA is TGTGCCAGTAGTATTGGGGGGAACACTGAAGCTTTCTTT.

The V gene is TRBV6-6, the J gene TRBJ1-1; the match to TRBD1 covers 7 bases. V was pared by 10 bases and J by 7 bases, with 6 bases of the junction left unmatched. The CDR3 has 11 amino acids. The V gene's germline CDR1 is MNHNY and CDR2 SVGAGI (reference sequence). Written as DNA, the CDR3 is TGTGCCATCGGGACAGCGGGTGAAGCTTTCTTT. It codes for CAIGTAGEAFF.

This chain joins TRBV10-2 and TRBJ1-5; a weak D match, TRBD1 (6 bases). The CDR3 is 20 amino acids. Trimming removed 6 bases from V and 0 bases from J, with 27 bases in between. Per germline, CDR1 WSHSY and CDR2 SAAADI. The CDR3 region has the DNA TGCGCCAGCAGCCTGAATGTAGGGCACAGGGAGATTTATAGCAATCAGCCCCAGCATTTT. It encodes CASSLNVGHREIYSNQPQHF.

The V gene is TRBV11-2, the J gene TRBJ1-2; weak D call: TRBD1 (6 bases). This CDR3 has 14 amino acids. CDR1 is SGHAT and CDR2 is FQNNGV in the germline V gene. Trimming took 4 bases from V and 7 from J, leaving 16 bases between them. The CDR3 bases are TGTGCCAGCAGCTCCAAACAGGGAATCGGTGGCTACACCTTC. Amino acids: CASSSKQGIGGYTF.

This clone came up once. The J gene is TRBJ1-4, the V gene TRBV27; 10 bases are a match to TRBD1. Looked up from germline, CDR1 is MNHEY and CDR2 is SMNVEV (reference sequence). This CDR3 comprises 14 residues. J lost 8 bases, V lost 5 bases, and 5 bases had no gene match. CDR3 nucleotides: TGTGCCAGCAGTCCGGGGACAGGGGTGGAAAAACTGTTTTTT. It codes for CASSPGTGVEKLFF.

The gene calls are TRBV15 and TRBJ2-7; unclear D gene. The CDR3 is 15 amino acids. V gave up 1 base and J gave up 0 bases, with 10 bases separating them. Germline V gives CDR1 LNHNV, CDR2 YYDKDF (reference sequence). The CDR3 sequence: CATSRARAASYEQYF. DNA for the CDR3: TGTGCCACCAGCAGAGCTCGGGCCGCCTCCTACGAGCAGTACTTC.

This chain joins TRBV28 and TRBJ2-2, with a weak D call TRBD1 (5 bases). The V end lost 10 bases, the J end lost 3 bases, and 15 bases lay between the germline ends. Germline-derived CDR1 and CDR2 are MDHEN and SYDVKM. This CDR3 has 14 residues. Written as DNA, the CDR3 is TGTGCCACCAAAGACAGATGGGACACCGGGGAGCTGTTTTTT. Amino acids: CATKDRWDTGELFF.

This sequence joins TRBV2 and TRBJ2-5, with TRBD2 identical over 11 bases. The V segment lost 6 bases and the J segment 5 bases; nucleotides outside the gene matches: 14. The CDR3 length is 17 residues. CDR1 and CDR2 (germline): SNHLY, FYNNEI. DNA for the CDR3: TGTGCCAGCAGAGACTTCGTACTAGCGGGAGTAGGGGAGACCCAGTACTTC. Translated: CASRDFVLAGVGETQYF. Combining the CDR3 with reference TRBV2 and TRBJ2-5 gives the whole variable domain EPEVTQTPSHQVTQMGQEVILRCVPISNHLYFYWYRQILGQKVEFLVSFYNNEISEKSEIFDDQFSVERPDGSNFTLKIRSTKLEDSAMYFCASRDFVLAGVGETQYFGPGTRLLVL.

The CDR3 DNA reads TGTGCCAGCAGTGAAAGAACAGACCCGAACACTGAAGCTTTCTTT. This translates into CASSERTDPNTEAFF. This chain links TRBV6-1 with TRBJ1-1, with D unclear. Trimming stripped 2 bases from V and 1 base from J, with 11 bases between. The CDR3 covers 15 residues. Germline-derived CDR1 and CDR2 are MNHNS and SASEGT.

This clone was recorded once. This sequence joins TRBV19 and TRBJ1-5; perhaps TRBD1 as D (6 bases). V lost 3 bases, J lost 3 bases, and 12 bases lay in between. CDR1 is LNHDA, CDR2 SQIVND, per germline (reference sequence). The CDR3 runs 15 residues. The DNA for the CDR3 is TGTGCCAGTAGTATCCCACAGGGCCTCAATCAGCCCCAGCATTTT. It translates to CASSIPQGLNQPQHF.

The V and J genes are TRBV18 and TRBJ2-3, with unresolved D. This CDR3 has 12 residues. Trimming removed 4 bases at V and 0 bases at J, with 2 bases between. Germline V gene lookup returns CDR1 KGHSH and CDR2 LQKENI. Written as DNA, the CDR3 is TGTGCCAGCTCACAAAGCACAGATACGCAGTATTTT. Its protein is CASSQSTDTQYF.

The chain joins TRBV6-1 to TRBJ2-5, with D possibly TRBD2 on 6 matching bases. Trimming removed 5 bases from V and 7 bases from J, with 8 bases in between. Per germline, CDR1 MNHNS and CDR2 SASEGT. CDR3 length: 11 amino acids. CDR3 sequence: CASSYGGTQYF. CDR3 coding DNA: TGTGCCAGCAGTTACGGGGGGACCCAGTACTTC.

The V call is TRBV5-4, the J call TRBJ1-1, with D perhaps TRBD1 (6 bases). CDR3 length: 14 amino acids. Looked up from germline, CDR1 is SGHNT and CDR2 is YYREEE (reference sequence). Trimming cost V 4 bases and J 4 bases, with 14 bases left between them. The CDR3 DNA sequence: TGTGCCAGCAGCGCAGCGACAGGTTTCACTGAAGCTTTCTTT. Its translation is CASSAATGFTEAFF. Looking up the rest from reference TRBV5-4 and TRBJ1-1 gives the full variable domain: ETGVTQSPTHLIKTRGQQVTLRCSSQSGHNTVSWYQQALGQGPQFIFQYYREEENGRGNFPPRFSGLQFPNYSSELNVNALELDDSALYLCASSAATGFTEAFFGQGTRLTVV.

This clone is a singleton in its sample. The chain links TRBV5-6 to TRBJ2-5; tentatively, D is TRBD1 (6 bases). CDR1 is SGHDT, CDR2 YYEEEE, per germline. V lost 3 bases, J lost 2 bases, and 17 bases lay in between. The CDR3 length is 16 residues. The DNA of the CDR3 is TGTGCCAGCAGCTCGACAGGAATTTTGCAACAAGAGACCCAGTACTTC. Protein product: CASSSTGILQQETQYF.

In its sample, this clone was seen once. The CDR3 here is CASSSETAMNTEAFF. CDR3 DNA: TGTGCCAGTAGTAGCGAGACAGCCATGAACACTGAAGCTTTCTTT. This sequence joins TRBV19 and TRBJ1-1; D may be TRBD1 (5 bases). CDR1 and CDR2 from the germline V gene are LNHDA and SQIVND (reference sequence). CDR3 length equals 15 residues. V lost 4 bases to trimming and J lost 0 bases, with 12 bases between them.

The chain employs TRBV5-1 and TRBJ2-2; no reliable D call. The length of the CDR3 is 12 residues. V was trimmed by 4 bases and J by 7 bases, leaving 8 bases between them. From germline, CDR1 is SGHRS and CDR2 YFSETQ. This CDR3 is CASSPVNGELFF. The CDR3 DNA reads TGCGCCAGCAGCCCCGTCAACGGGGAGCTGTTTTTT.

V is TRBV30 and J is TRBJ2-7; D possibly corresponds to TRBD2 (6 bases). CDR1 and CDR2 from the germline V gene are GTSNPN and SVGIG (reference sequence). V was cut by 5 bases and J by 10 bases, with 15 bases left in between. The length of the CDR3 is 11 residues. The CDR3 here is CAWGVSTSQYF. The CDR3 bases are TGTGCCTGGGGGGTCTCGACTAGTCAGTACTTC.